This TCR beta chain was sequenced for a study of CD8+CD57+ T cells in acquired aplastic anemia. The study, taken as a whole, reports: Researchers report that around 31 CD8+ CDR3 sequences appeared in both patients and controls.

The V gene lost 4 bases and the J gene lost 2 bases, with 17 bases spanning the gap. Germline V lookup: CDR1 DFQATT, CDR2 SNEGSKA (reference sequence). CDR3 length equals 15 residues. CDR3 and TCR beta VDJ profiling relied on a genomic DNA template. TCRdb ran MiXCR on the reads and lists one entry per CDR3 protein. The table records over 250,000 distinct CDR3 sequences, 56% of them present only once. Turning to this clonotype: Its antigen remains unidentified.

For sequencing, patients were chosen who had shown expansion of CD8+CD57+ cells by flow cytometry. The sequence was collected from a human donor with aplastic anemia. The sequenced sample was sorted CD4+, CD8+, or CD8+CD57+ T cells (not recorded which) from PBMCs. The chain couples TRBV20-1 to TRBJ1-2; D is unclear. The CDR3 nucleotides read TGCAGTGCTACCGTACGAGCTTCGGGAAACTATGGCTACACCTTC. Translation gives CSATVRASGNYGYTF.